This TCR beta chain emerged from a study of cytomegalovirus exposure and HLA in healthy donors. Germline V gene sequence: CDR1 SGHTA, CDR2 FQGNSA. The V and J ends lost 0 bases and 8 bases respectively, with 12 bases between them. This CDR3 is built from 14 residues. Amplification used 60 Vbeta primers and 13 Jbeta primers. This table comes from immunoSEQ multiplex PCR, and its TCRdb copy is limited to in-frame clones, with some not included. The table records 140,000 to 150,000 clones, 80% to 90% of them present only once. The origin of this receptor is a woman aged 40 to 49 in good health and CMV-seropositive. The chain joins TRBV7-2 to TRBJ2-3; TRBD2 is a possible D gene (6 bases). Sequencing used PBMCs. CDR3 in amino acids: CASSLAGGLRTQYF. CDR3 coding DNA: TGTGCCAGCAGCTTAGCGGGGGGATTGCGTACGCAGTATTTT.